A single sample gave rise to the 5 T cell receptor beta chains below, sequenced in a study of OX40 agonist ivuxolimab in advanced cancers. Only in-frame clones appear in the TCRdb table, and some are missing; sequencing was by immunoSEQ multiplex PCR. The sample shows about 67,000 clones, roughly 85% of them seen only once. The sample consisted of CD4+ or CD8+ T cells sorted from blood, taken in a trial of the OX40 agonist ivuxolimab. The source of these receptors is an adult with an advanced solid tumor such as melanoma, head and neck, liver or kidney cancer.

The chain employs TRBV5-6 and TRBJ2-1; unclear D gene. CDR1 SGHDT and CDR2 YYEEEE come from the germline V gene. V was clipped by 2 bases and J by 0 bases, with 9 bases between them. This CDR3 region has 15 residues. In DNA, the CDR3 is TGTGCCAGCAGCTTCGTTGGTAGCTCCTACAATGAGCAGTTCTTC. Amino acid sequence: CASSFVGSSYNEQFF.

This clone occurred once. The chain uses TRBV4-2 and TRBJ1-1, with no clear D. Deletions cut 4 bases from V and 1 base from J, with 10 bases between. Germline loops: CDR1 LGHNA, CDR2 YNFKEQ. The CDR3 consists of 14 residues. The CDR3 sequence: CASSPTAPNTEAFF. As DNA, the CDR3 is TGTGCCAGCAGCCCCACAGCCCCGAACACTGAAGCTTTCTTT.

Written as DNA, the CDR3 is TGTGCCAGCCTTCCGGCCCTGCAAGAGACCCAGTACTTC. Translating it yields CASLPALQETQYF. This chain connects TRBV2 to TRBJ2-5, with D unclear. From germline, CDR1 is SNHLY and CDR2 FYNNEI. V was trimmed by 8 bases and J by 2 bases, leaving 12 bases between them. The CDR3 covers 13 residues.

The chain has TRBV28 and TRBJ1-5; a weak D match, TRBD1 (5 bases). The germline V and J ends were trimmed by 4 bases and 0 bases, with 7 bases remaining between them. This CDR3 has 14 residues. Germline CDR1 is MDHEN and CDR2 is SYDVKM. CDR3 coding DNA: TGTGCCAGCAGTTCGGGGGGTAGCAATCAGCCCCAGCATTTT. Translating it yields CASSSGGSNQPQHF.

The CDR3 region has the DNA TGTGCCAGCAGTTCTCCAGGGGGGTACGAGCAGTACTTC. The encoded protein is CASSSPGGYEQYF. The chain recombines TRBV6-5 with TRBJ2-7, with D perhaps TRBD1 (7 bases). The V and J ends lost 4 bases and 4 bases respectively, with 11 bases between them. The CDR3 is 13 amino acids. From germline, CDR1 is MNHEY and CDR2 SVGAGI.